This TCR beta chain was documented in a study of OX40 agonist ivuxolimab in advanced cancers. Whole-study context: Patients receiving dose escalation had hepatocellular carcinoma, melanoma, renal cell or head and neck cancer. Checkpoint inhibitors had been given previously to roughly 40% of patients.

Germline CDR1 reads SGHRS; CDR2 reads YFSETQ. CDR3 size: 13 residues. Trimming took 0 bases from V and 3 from J, leaving 7 bases between them. A word on this clone: Its specificity is unknown.

The table came from immunoSEQ multiplex PCR; TCRdb's copy has only in-frame clones and leaves some out. The table shows some 9,800 clones, with about three quarters occurring only once. Study-level results: Averaged across samples, CD8+ T cells carried more expanded clones than CD4+ did.

Peripheral blood came from all dose cohorts at three timepoints. The chain employs TRBV5-1 and TRBJ2-7; D is unclear. The sequence came from an adult with an advanced solid tumor such as melanoma, head and neck, liver or kidney cancer. This material consisted of CD4+ or CD8+ T cells sorted from blood, taken in a trial of the OX40 agonist ivuxolimab. The CDR3 DNA sequence: TGCGCCAGCAGCTTGGACCCAGTCTACGAGCAGTACTTC. The encoded protein is CASSLDPVYEQYF.